The rows below give T cell receptor beta chains drawn from one sample of a study of CD8 T cells in ankylosing spondylitis. MiXCR was run by TCRdb on the 5' RACE reads, yielding one entry per CDR3 protein. The sample shows fewer than 650,000 distinct CDR3 sequences, more than 9.5% of them seen only once. Sample: blood, either unsorted or a sorted T cell fraction (not recorded which). The origin of the receptors is a male donor with ankylosing spondylitis. CDR3s include the opening cysteine and the closing phenylalanine or tryptophan. D genes are given only for firm matches. Not every row has a clone size; where given, it reads once, few, many or a size class.

clone size: NA; V gene: TRBV29-1; D gene: TRBD2; J gene: TRBJ2-2; CDR3 DNA: TGCAGCGCCCCGGGAGGAATTAACACCGGGGAGCTGTTTTTT; CDR3 protein: CSAPGGINTGELFF
clone size: NA; V gene: TRBV12-3/TRBV12-4; D gene: TRBD2; J gene: TRBJ2-1; CDR3 DNA: TGTGCCAGCAGTATCAGACCGACTAGCGGGTCCTACAATGAGCAGTTCTTC; CDR3 protein: CASSIRPTSGSYNEQFF
clone size: many; V gene: TRBV5-1; D gene: TRBD2; J gene: TRBJ2-3; CDR3 DNA: TGCGCCAGCAGCCCATCAGGACTAGCATCGGGGACAGATACGCAGTATTTT; CDR3 protein: CASSPSGLASGTDTQYF
clone size: NA; V gene: TRBV12-5; D gene: NA; J gene: TRBJ2-2; CDR3 DNA: TGTGCTAGTGGTTTGCCTCGGACTACCGGAGCTAGGGGGGAGCTGTTTTTT; CDR3 protein: CASGLPRTTGARGELFF
clone size: NA; V gene: TRBV10-3; D gene: NA; J gene: TRBJ2-1; CDR3 DNA: TGTGCCATCAGTCAGACCCCTACTTTAAAGGACAATGAGCAGTTCTTC; CDR3 protein: CAISQTPTLKDNEQFF
clone size: few; V gene: TRBV20-1; D gene: TRBD1; J gene: TRBJ1-1; CDR3 DNA: TGCAGTGCTCCCGGACAGGGGGCCTCTGAAGCTTTCTTT; CDR3 protein: CSAPGQGASEAFF
clone size: many; V gene: TRBV20-1; D gene: NA; J gene: TRBJ2-1; CDR3 DNA: TGCAGTGCCGGAAGAACGGGAGTCAATGAGCAGTTCTTC; CDR3 protein: CSAGRTGVNEQFF
clone size: NA; V gene: TRBV7-9; D gene: NA; J gene: TRBJ1-4; CDR3 DNA: TGTGCCAGCAGCTTAGCGCCGGGGGGCTCAACTAATGAAAAACTGTTTTTT; CDR3 protein: CASSLAPGGSTNEKLFF
clone size: NA; V gene: TRBV27; D gene: NA; J gene: TRBJ1-5; CDR3 DNA: TGTGCCAGCAGCCCGGCGGGGGGACACCAGCCCCAGCATTTT; CDR3 protein: CASSPAGGHQPQHF
clone size: NA; V gene: TRBV5-1; D gene: NA; J gene: TRBJ2-1; CDR3 DNA: TGCGCCAGCAGCCCCCCCTCGGGAGAAATTAATGAGCAGTTCTTC; CDR3 protein: CASSPPSGEINEQFF
clone size: many; V gene: TRBV5-1; D gene: NA; J gene: TRBJ1-2; CDR3 DNA: TGCGCCAGCAGCACCGACGGTGAAGGAGGCTACACCTTC; CDR3 protein: CASSTDGEGGYTF
clone size: few; V gene: TRBV3-1; D gene: TRBD1; J gene: TRBJ1-1; CDR3 DNA: TGTGCCAGCAGCCGGGGACAGGGGCCCTTTGAAGCTTTCTTT; CDR3 protein: CASSRGQGPFEAFF
clone size: many; V gene: TRBV7-8; D gene: NA; J gene: TRBJ1-5; CDR3 DNA: TGTGCCAGCAGCACAACGGACAGTTCTTATAGCAATCAGCCCCAGCATTTT; CDR3 protein: CASSTTDSSYSNQPQHF
clone size: many; V gene: TRBV5-1; D gene: NA; J gene: TRBJ1-1; CDR3 DNA: TGCGCCAGCAGCTTGGATGGGCAGAGAGGGACTGAAGCTTTCTTT; CDR3 protein: CASSLDGQRGTEAFF
clone size: few; V gene: TRBV12-3/TRBV12-4; D gene: NA; J gene: TRBJ1-2; CDR3 DNA: TGTGCCTCCTTCTCTAACAGAAACTATGGCTACACCTTC; CDR3 protein: CASFSNRNYGYTF
clone size: few; V gene: TRBV20-1; D gene: NA; J gene: TRBJ2-1; CDR3 DNA: TGCAGTGCACCCAACGCGAAAGGTCAAGAGCAGTTCTTC; CDR3 protein: CSAPNAKGQEQFF
clone size: many; V gene: TRBV5-1; D gene: NA; J gene: TRBJ1-1; CDR3 DNA: TGCGCCAGCAGCTTGGGCGGCCCTATCACTGAAGCTTTCTTT; CDR3 protein: CASSLGGPITEAFF
clone size: NA; V gene: TRBV5-1; D gene: NA; J gene: TRBJ2-7; CDR3 DNA: TGCGCCAGCAGCTATAGGGACGGGAACTACGAGCAGTACTTC; CDR3 protein: CASSYRDGNYEQYF
clone size: few; V gene: TRBV7-2; D gene: NA; J gene: TRBJ2-7; CDR3 DNA: TGTGCCAGCAGCTTACGGAGGGTCCTCGACGGCGAGCAGTACTTC; CDR3 protein: CASSLRRVLDGEQYF
clone size: many; V gene: TRBV12-3/TRBV12-4; D gene: NA; J gene: TRBJ2-1; CDR3 DNA: TGTGCCAGCGATCGGGGGTCATCCTACAATGAGCAGTTCTTC; CDR3 protein: CASDRGSSYNEQFF
clone size: NA; V gene: TRBV5-1; D gene: TRBD2; J gene: TRBJ2-7; CDR3 DNA: TGCGCCAGCAGCTTGGTAGCGGGAGTTAACGAGCAGTACTTC; CDR3 protein: CASSLVAGVNEQYF
clone size: NA; V gene: TRBV20-1; D gene: TRBD2; J gene: TRBJ2-1; CDR3 DNA: TGCAGTGCTTCGCGCTGGACTAGCGGGAGGAGCTCCTACAATGAGCAGTTCTTC; CDR3 protein: CSASRWTSGRSSYNEQFF
clone size: many; V gene: TRBV5-1; D gene: NA; J gene: TRBJ2-3; CDR3 DNA: TGCGCCAGCAGCCCCGGCCGCACAGATACGCAGTATTTT; CDR3 protein: CASSPGRTDTQYF
clone size: many; V gene: TRBV29-1; D gene: NA; J gene: TRBJ1-4; CDR3 DNA: TGCAGCGTTGGAGACTCAGGGGAGGAAAAACTGTTTTTT; CDR3 protein: CSVGDSGEEKLFF
clone size: few; V gene: TRBV25-1; D gene: TRBD2; J gene: TRBJ2-1; CDR3 DNA: TGTGCCAGCAGTGAAACTAGCGGGAACCCCTACAATGAGCAGTTCTTC; CDR3 protein: CASSETSGNPYNEQFF
clone size: NA; V gene: TRBV20-1; D gene: NA; J gene: TRBJ1-5; CDR3 DNA: TGCAGTGCCCTGCCACAGGGAAATCAGCCCCAGCATTTT; CDR3 protein: CSALPQGNQPQHF
clone size: NA; V gene: TRBV20-1; D gene: NA; J gene: TRBJ1-5; CDR3 DNA: TGCAGTGCTAGTGACAGCGGGAATCAGCCCCAGCATTTT; CDR3 protein: CSASDSGNQPQHF